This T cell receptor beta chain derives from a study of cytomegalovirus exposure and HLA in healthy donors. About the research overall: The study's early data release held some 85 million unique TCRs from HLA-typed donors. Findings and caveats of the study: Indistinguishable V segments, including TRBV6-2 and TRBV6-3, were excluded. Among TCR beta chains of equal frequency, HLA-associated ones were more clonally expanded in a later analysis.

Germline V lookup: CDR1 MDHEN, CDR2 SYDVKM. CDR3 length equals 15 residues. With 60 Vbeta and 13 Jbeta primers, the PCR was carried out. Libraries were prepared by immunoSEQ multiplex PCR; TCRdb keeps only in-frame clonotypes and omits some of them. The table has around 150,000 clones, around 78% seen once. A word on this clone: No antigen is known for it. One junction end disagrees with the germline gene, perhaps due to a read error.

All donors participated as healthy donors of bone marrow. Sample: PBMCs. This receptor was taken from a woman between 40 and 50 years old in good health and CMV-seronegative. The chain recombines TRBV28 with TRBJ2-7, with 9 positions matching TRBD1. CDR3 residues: CASSTFHRGLGERYF. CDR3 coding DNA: TGTGCCAGCAGTACCTTCCACAGGGGGCTTGGCGAGCGGTACTTC.